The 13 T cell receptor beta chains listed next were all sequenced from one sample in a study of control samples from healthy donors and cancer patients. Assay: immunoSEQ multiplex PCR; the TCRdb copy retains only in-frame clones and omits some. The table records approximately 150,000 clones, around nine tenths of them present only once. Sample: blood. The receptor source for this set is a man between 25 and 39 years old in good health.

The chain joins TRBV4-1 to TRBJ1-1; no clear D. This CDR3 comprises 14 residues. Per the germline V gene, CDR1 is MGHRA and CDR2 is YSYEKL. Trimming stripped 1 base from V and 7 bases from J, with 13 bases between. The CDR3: CASSQGVRVGEAFF. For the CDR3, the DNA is TGCGCCAGCAGCCAAGGGGTAAGGGTTGGTGAAGCTTTCTTT.

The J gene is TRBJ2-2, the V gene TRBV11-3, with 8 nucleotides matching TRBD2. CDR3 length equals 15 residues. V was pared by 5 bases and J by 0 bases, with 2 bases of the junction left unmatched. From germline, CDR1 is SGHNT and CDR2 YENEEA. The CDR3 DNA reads TGTGCCAGCAGCCCGGGAGGGCCGAACACCGGGGAGCTGTTTTTT. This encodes CASSPGGPNTGELFF.

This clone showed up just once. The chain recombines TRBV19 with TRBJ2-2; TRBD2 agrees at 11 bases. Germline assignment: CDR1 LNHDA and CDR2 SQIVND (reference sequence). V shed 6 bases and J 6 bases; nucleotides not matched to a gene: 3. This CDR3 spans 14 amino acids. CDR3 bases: TGTGCCAGTAGACTAGCGGGAGAAGCCGGGGAGCTGTTTTTT. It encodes CASRLAGEAGELFF.

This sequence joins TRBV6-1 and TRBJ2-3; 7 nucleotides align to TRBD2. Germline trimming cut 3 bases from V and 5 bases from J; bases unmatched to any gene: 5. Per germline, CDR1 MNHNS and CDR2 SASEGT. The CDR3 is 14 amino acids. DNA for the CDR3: TGTGCCAGCAGTGATATGGGGGAGGGAGATACGCAGTATTTT. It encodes CASSDMGEGDTQYF.

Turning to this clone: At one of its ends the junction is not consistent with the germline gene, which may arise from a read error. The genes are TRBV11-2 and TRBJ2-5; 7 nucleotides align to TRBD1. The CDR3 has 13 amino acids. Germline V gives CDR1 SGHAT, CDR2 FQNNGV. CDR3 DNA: TGTGCCAGCAGCTTAGATTTAGGGGCAGGGGGAGACTTC. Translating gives CASSLDLGAGGDF. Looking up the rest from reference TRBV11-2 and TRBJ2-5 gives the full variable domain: EAGVAQSPRYKIIEKRQSVAFWCNPISGHATLYWYQQILGQGPKLLIQFQNNGVVDDSQLPKDRFSAERLKGVDSTLKIQPAKLEDSAVYLCASSLDLGAGGDFGPGTRLLVL.

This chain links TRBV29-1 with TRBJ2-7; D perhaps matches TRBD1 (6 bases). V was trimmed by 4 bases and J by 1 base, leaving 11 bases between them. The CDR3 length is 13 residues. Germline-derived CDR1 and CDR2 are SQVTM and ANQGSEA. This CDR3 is CSVVDSRSYEQYF. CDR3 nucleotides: TGCAGCGTTGTGGACAGCAGGTCCTACGAGCAGTACTTC.

The CDR3 is CASSVGGEGQPQHF. DNA for the CDR3: TGTGCCAGCAGTGTAGGGGGAGAAGGTCAGCCCCAGCATTTT. This chain joins TRBV25-1 and TRBJ1-5, with a weak D call TRBD1 (6 bases). Trimming left V 4 bases short and J 6 bases short, with 13 bases between. Per the germline V gene, CDR1 is MGHDK and CDR2 is SYGVNS. The CDR3 is made up of 14 amino acids.

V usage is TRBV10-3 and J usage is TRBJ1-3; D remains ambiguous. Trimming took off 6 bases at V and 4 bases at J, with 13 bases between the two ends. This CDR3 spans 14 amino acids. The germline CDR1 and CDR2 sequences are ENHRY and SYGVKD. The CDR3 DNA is TGTGCCATCAGAGGGAGCCAAGAAGGAAACACCATATATTTT. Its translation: CAIRGSQEGNTIYF.

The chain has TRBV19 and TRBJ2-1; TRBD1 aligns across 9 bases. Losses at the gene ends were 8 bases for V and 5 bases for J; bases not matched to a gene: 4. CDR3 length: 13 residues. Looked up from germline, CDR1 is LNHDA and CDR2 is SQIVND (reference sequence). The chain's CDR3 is CASRDRDDNEQFF. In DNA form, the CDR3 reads TGTGCCAGTCGGGACAGGGACGACAATGAGCAGTTCTTC.

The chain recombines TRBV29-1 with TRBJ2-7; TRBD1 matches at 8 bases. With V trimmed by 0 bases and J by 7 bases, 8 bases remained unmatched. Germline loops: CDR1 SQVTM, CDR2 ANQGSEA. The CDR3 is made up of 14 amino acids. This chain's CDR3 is CSVEDLDRDREQYF. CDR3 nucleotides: TGCAGCGTTGAAGATCTGGACAGGGATCGGGAGCAGTACTTC.

The CDR3 DNA follows: TGTGCCAGCAGCTTAGTGGGCAGGGAGCAAGAGACCCAGTACTTC. The encoded protein is CASSLVGREQETQYF. The gene calls are TRBV7-2 and TRBJ2-5; D is perhaps TRBD1 or TRBD2 (5 bases each). The CDR3 contains 15 residues. Germline CDR1 SGHTA, CDR2 FQGNSA. V dropped 1 base and J dropped 2 bases, with 11 bases sitting between them.

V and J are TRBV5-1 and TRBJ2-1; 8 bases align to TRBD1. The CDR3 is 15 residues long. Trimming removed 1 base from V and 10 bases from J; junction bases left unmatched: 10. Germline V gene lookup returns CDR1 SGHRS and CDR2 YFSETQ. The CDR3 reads CASSLSGQVSGEQFF. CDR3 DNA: TGCGCCAGCAGCTTGTCGGGACAGGTTTCGGGGGAGCAGTTCTTC.

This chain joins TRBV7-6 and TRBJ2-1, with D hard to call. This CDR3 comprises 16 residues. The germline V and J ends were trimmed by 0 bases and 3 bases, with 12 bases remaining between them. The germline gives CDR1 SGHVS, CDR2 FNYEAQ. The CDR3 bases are TGTGCCAGCAGCTTAGCTGCTATCAATCTCTACAATGAGCAGTTCTTC. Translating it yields CASSLAAINLYNEQFF.